The text below deals with one T cell receptor beta chain. Produced via immunoSEQ multiplex PCR; TCRdb's table is partial and in-frame only. The table includes about 480,000 clones, around 88% detected once. This CDR3 is built from 13 residues. The ends were cut back, 6 bases at V and 0 bases at J, with 3 bases in the middle. The source of the sample is a study of Ad26.COV2.S vaccination and SARS-CoV-2 variants. About the study: Ad26.COV2.S shots went into the muscle once or twice, 56 days apart.

Treatment defined: 15 to 20 received Ad26.COV2.S at low or high dose, single or two shots; roughly five received placebo; per-sample allocation not given. Specimens were obtained on day 63 following the first vaccine or placebo injection. The receptor comes from a person aged 18-60 years who received the Ad26.COV2.S COVID-19 vaccine or a placebo. Sequences were derived from peripheral blood, sampled in a trial of Ad26.COV2.S vaccine versus placebo. The rearrangement uses TRBV12-3 or TRBV12-4 and TRBJ2-6; D call uncertain. CDR3 sequence: CASRDSGANVLTF. The DNA for the CDR3 is TGTGCCAGCAGGGACTCTGGGGCCAACGTCCTGACTTTC.